The 31 T cell receptor beta chains given below trace back to one sample, sequenced in a study of blood T cell repertoires in COVID-19. Clones were sequenced by immunoSEQ multiplex PCR, and TCRdb holds only the in-frame ones, with some missing. The sample has about 140,000 clones, roughly four fifths seen once; the top ten hold 3.5% to 5%. Specimen: peripheral blood. The receptors were gathered from an elderly woman with active or convalescent COVID-19.

This clone has only a few counts. The chain has TRBV7-9 and TRBJ1-3; D is perhaps TRBD1 (5 bases). There are 16 residues in the CDR3. Trimming stripped 5 bases from V and 1 base from J, with 15 bases between. Germline V CDR1 and CDR2: SEHNR, FQNEAQ (reference sequence). The CDR3 coding sequence is TGTGCCAGCAGCCCGTATGGGGGGGTTTCTGGAAACACCATATATTTT. This codes for CASSPYGGVSGNTIYF.

This chain connects TRBV10-3 to TRBJ1-3; D is unresolved. The ends were cut back, 10 bases at V and 5 bases at J, with 15 bases in the middle. Germline loops: CDR1 ENHRY, CDR2 SYGVKD. This CDR3 is 13 amino acids long. CDR3 sequence reads: CATADAGRNTIYF. The CDR3 DNA sequence: TGTGCCACTGCGGACGCCGGGAGAAACACCATATATTTT.

The chain couples TRBV9 to TRBJ2-2; D might be TRBD1 (5 bases). Germline V gives CDR1 SGDLS, CDR2 YYNGEE. Trimming stripped 1 base from V and 1 base from J, with 17 bases between. There are 18 residues in the CDR3. The CDR3 region is CASSVFVQGPRNTGELFF. The CDR3 DNA sequence: TGTGCCAGCAGCGTATTCGTTCAGGGCCCTAGGAACACCGGGGAGCTGTTTTTT.

This chain uses TRBV2 with TRBJ2-3; tentatively, D is TRBD2 (6 bases). The CDR3 contains 13 residues. Germline V lookup: CDR1 SNHLY, CDR2 FYNNEI. V was pared by 4 bases and J by 9 bases, with 14 bases between. The CDR3 protein is CASSGRGAGTQYF. In DNA form, the CDR3 reads TGTGCCAGCAGTGGGCGCGGGGCCGGGACGCAGTATTTT.

This sequence joins TRBV18 and TRBJ2-1, with TRBD1 identical over 7 bases. J was trimmed by 5 bases and V by 3 bases; bases with no gene match: 7. CDR3 length equals 15 residues. In germline, CDR1 is KGHSH, CDR2 LQKENI. CDR3 residues: CASSPRTGTNNEQFF. For the CDR3, the DNA is TGTGCCAGCTCACCGCGGACAGGCACAAACAATGAGCAGTTCTTC.

The genes are TRBV7-8 and TRBJ1-2; 7 nucleotides line up with TRBD1. CDR1 is SGHVS and CDR2 is FQNEAQ in the germline V gene. The CDR3 runs 14 residues. Trimming cost V 5 bases and J 12 bases; bases outside gene matches: 15. This CDR3 is CASSALEGGQRNTF. The CDR3 region has the DNA TGTGCCAGCAGCGCCCTAGAGGGGGGACAGCGAAACACCTTC.

This chain connects TRBV9 to TRBJ2-1, with 15 bases identical to TRBD2. This CDR3 region has 16 residues. Trimming took 3 bases from V and 4 from J; bases not matched to a gene: 2. CDR1 is SGDLS, CDR2 YYNGEE, per germline. The CDR3 protein is CASSEGLAGGYNEQFF. In DNA form, the CDR3 reads TGTGCCAGCAGCGAGGGACTAGCGGGGGGTTACAATGAGCAGTTCTTC.

The genes are TRBV2 and TRBJ2-5; 7 nucleotides match TRBD2. The CDR3 covers 11 residues. Germline-derived CDR1 and CDR2 are SNHLY and FYNNEI. The trim removed 6 bases at V and 10 bases at J, leaving 5 bases unmatched. The chain's CDR3 is CASSPLADQYF. As DNA, the CDR3 is TGTGCCAGCAGCCCCCTAGCGGACCAGTACTTC.

The genes are TRBV30 and TRBJ1-3; unclear D gene. There are 16 residues in the CDR3. Per the germline V gene, CDR1 is GTSNPN and CDR2 is SVGIG (reference sequence). V lost 0 bases and J lost 0, with 12 bases in between. CDR3 amino acids: CAWSVYRGNSGNTIYF. CDR3 bases: TGTGCCTGGAGTGTATACCGGGGTAACTCTGGAAACACCATATATTTT.

The chain uses TRBV19 and TRBJ2-5; tentatively, D is TRBD2 (6 bases). V was clipped by 5 bases and J by 5 bases, with 27 bases between them. CDR3 size: 18 residues. The germline V gene has CDR1 LNHDA and CDR2 SQIVND (reference sequence). CDR3 nucleotide sequence: TGTGCCAGTAGTTCCAAGGGATTTAGCGGCGGGGCGGATGAGACCCAGTACTTC. Its protein is CASSSKGFSGGADETQYF.

The table lists this clone with a few counts. The CDR3 DNA sequence: TGTGCCAGCACCCTATCCCAGGGGGCATCAAACACCATATATTTT. Protein sequence: CASTLSQGASNTIYF. The chain links TRBV2 to TRBJ1-3; 8 positions match TRBD1. The CDR3 consists of 15 residues. Looked up from germline, CDR1 is SNHLY and CDR2 is FYNNEI. V shed 7 bases and J 6 bases; nucleotides not matched to a gene: 11.

The V call is TRBV30, the J call TRBJ1-5; 8 positions agree with TRBD1. The ends lost 5 bases at V and 7 bases at J; junction bases unmatched: 13. Per the germline V gene, CDR1 is GTSNPN and CDR2 is SVGIG (reference sequence). The CDR3 covers 15 residues. The CDR3 spells CAWVPFGQGGQPQHF. In DNA form, the CDR3 reads TGTGCCTGGGTGCCTTTTGGACAGGGAGGACAGCCCCAGCATTTT.

The rearrangement joins TRBV5-8 to TRBJ2-1; a weak D match, TRBD1 (6 bases). CDR3 length: 16 amino acids. From germline, CDR1 is SGHTS and CDR2 YDEGEE. V was clipped by 0 bases and J by 0 bases, with 10 bases between them. The chain's CDR3 is CASSLVGTNSYNEQFF. CDR3 DNA: TGTGCCAGCAGCTTGGTGGGGACAAACTCCTACAATGAGCAGTTCTTC.

V gene TRBV5-4 combines with J gene TRBJ2-2; 7 bases fit TRBD2. The CDR3 covers 12 residues. J lost 7 bases, V lost 7 bases, and 4 bases had no gene match. Germline V gene lookup returns CDR1 SGHNT and CDR2 YYREEE (reference sequence). The CDR3 coding sequence is TGTGCCAGCCAGATAGCGGGCGGGGAGCTGTTTTTT. It translates to CASQIAGGELFF. The full variable domain, rest sourced from reference TRBV5-4 and TRBJ2-2, is ETGVTQSPTHLIKTRGQQVTLRCSSQSGHNTVSWYQQALGQGPQFIFQYYREEENGRGNFPPRFSGLQFPNYSSELNVNALELDDSALYLCASQIAGGELFFGEGSRLTVL.

This clone was detected only a few times. V gene TRBV28 combines with J gene TRBJ1-4; D unresolved. Germline CDR1 reads MDHEN; CDR2 reads SYDVKM. This CDR3 is 15 amino acids long. V was trimmed by 6 bases and J by 5 bases, leaving 16 bases between them. The CDR3 is CASSSTRDANEKLFF. The CDR3 coding sequence is TGTGCCAGCAGCTCAACCCGGGATGCAAATGAAAAACTGTTTTTT.

This clone came up a few times. The CDR3 DNA reads as TGCGCCAGCAGCCAAGAGGCTAGCGGGGGGGTGAACACCGGGGAGCTGTTTTTT. Amino acid sequence: CASSQEASGGVNTGELFF. The chain combines TRBV4-3 with TRBJ2-2; 12 bases align to TRBD2. Unmatched junction bases numbered 3, after V lost 0 bases and J lost 1 base. The CDR3 is made up of 18 amino acids. CDR1 and CDR2 from the germline V gene are LGHNA and YSLEER.

The chain is built from TRBV5-1 and TRBJ2-5, with 7 bases fitting TRBD1. V lost 4 bases, J lost 2 bases, and 8 bases stayed unmatched. Germline V CDR1 and CDR2: SGHRS, YFSETQ. The length of the CDR3 is 15 residues. The CDR3 bases are TGCGCCAGCAGCAGAAGGACAGGCAGACAAGAGACCCAGTACTTC. Translation gives CASSRRTGRQETQYF.

This clone was recorded only once. The rearrangement links TRBV9 to TRBJ1-5; tentatively, D is TRBD1 (5 bases). This CDR3 is built from 15 residues. Germline V gene sequence: CDR1 SGDLS, CDR2 YYNGEE. Trimming took 0 bases from V and 4 from J, leaving 11 bases between them. The CDR3 DNA sequence: TGTGCCAGCAGCGTAGACGGGGGAACGAATCAGCCCCAGCATTTT. Its protein is CASSVDGGTNQPQHF.

The chain's CDR3 is CASSGTGGWGYEQYF. CDR3 nucleotide sequence: TGTGCCAGCAGCGGGACAGGGGGTTGGGGCTACGAGCAGTACTTC. V and J are TRBV6-5 and TRBJ2-7, with 11 bases identical to TRBD1. V trimming: 6 bases; J trimming: 3 bases; junction bases outside the gene matches: 7. The CDR3 has 15 residues. Germline CDR1 reads MNHEY; CDR2 reads SVGAGI.

The rearrangement links TRBV28 to TRBJ2-7; TRBD2 matches 14 bases. This CDR3 has 15 amino acids. CDR1 and CDR2 (germline): MDHEN, SYDVKM. V dropped 6 bases and J dropped 5; count of bases not matched to a gene: 6. CDR3 region: CASRTTSGGVHEQYF. The CDR3 nucleotides read TGTGCCAGCAGAACGACTAGCGGGGGGGTCCACGAGCAGTACTTC.

The V and J genes are TRBV19 and TRBJ2-5, with D possibly matching TRBD1 (6 bases). Germline CDR1 LNHDA, CDR2 SQIVND (reference sequence). The CDR3 runs 13 residues. V was pared by 3 bases and J by 5 bases, with 10 bases between. CDR3 nucleotides: TGTGCCAGTAGTATGCAGAGGGGGGAGACCCAGTACTTC. The encoded protein is CASSMQRGETQYF.

The rearrangement links TRBV7-2 to TRBJ2-5; 9 bases are shared with TRBD1. The ends lost 4 bases at V and 5 bases at J; junction bases unmatched: 2. The CDR3 consists of 13 residues. CDR1 and CDR2 (germline): SGHTA, FQGNSA. CDR3 coding DNA: TGTGCCAGCAGCTGGGACAGGGATGAGACCCAGTACTTC. Translation gives CASSWDRDETQYF. The whole variable domain, filled in from reference TRBV7-2 and TRBJ2-5, reads GAGVSQSPSNKVTEKGKDVELRCDPISGHTALYWYRQSLGQGLEFLIYFQGNSAPDKSGLPSDRFSAERTGGSVSTLTIQRTQQEDSAVYLCASSWDRDETQYFGPGTRLLVL.

V usage is TRBV11-2 and J usage is TRBJ2-5; 8 positions agree with TRBD2. There are 16 residues in the CDR3. V lost 6 bases to trimming and J lost 0 bases; unmatched junction nucleotides: 9. CDR1 and CDR2 from the germline V gene are SGHAT and FQNNGV. CDR3 in amino acids: CASSRLAGKNQETQYF. The CDR3 coding sequence is TGTGCCAGCAGTCGGCTAGCGGGCAAGAACCAAGAGACCCAGTACTTC.

The genes are TRBV10-1 and TRBJ2-5; TRBD1 matches 8 bases. This CDR3 is 15 amino acids long. Germline V lookup: CDR1 WNHNN, CDR2 SYGVQD (reference sequence). V lost 6 bases, J lost 5 bases, and 11 bases stayed unmatched. The CDR3 loop is CASSDGRTGRETQYF. CDR3 coding DNA: TGCGCCAGCAGCGATGGCCGGACAGGGAGGGAGACCCAGTACTTC.

CDR3 DNA sequence: TGTGCCTGGAGTAACAACAGGGGCACAGATACGCAGTATTTT. It codes for CAWSNNRGTDTQYF. J is TRBJ2-3 and V is TRBV30; D might be TRBD1 (6 bases). Germline CDR1 and CDR2: GTSNPN and SVGIG (reference sequence). The CDR3 loop spans 14 amino acids. V shed 2 bases and J shed 1 base, with 10 bases lying between them.

In this sample, this clone turned up once. This chain joins TRBV28 and TRBJ1-4; 10 bases line up with TRBD1. The J segment lost 5 bases and the V segment lost 5 bases, leaving 5 bases of the junction unmatched. This CDR3 is 15 amino acids long. Germline V gene sequence: CDR1 MDHEN, CDR2 SYDVKM. CDR3 DNA: TGTGCCAGCAGTGTCTTGGGACAGGGGAATGAAAAACTGTTTTTT. Encoded protein: CASSVLGQGNEKLFF.

The V and J genes are TRBV7-3 and TRBJ2-3, with 8 positions matching TRBD2. Germline V gives CDR1 SGHTA, CDR2 FQGTGA. V shed 3 bases, J shed 4 bases, and the junction held 3 bases outside the gene matches. The CDR3 consists of 14 residues. The CDR3 reads CASSFSGGPDTQYF. CDR3 nucleotides: TGTGCCAGCAGCTTCTCGGGGGGGCCAGATACGCAGTATTTT.

J is TRBJ1-1 and V is TRBV12-1; the table's D call, TRBD1, has no DNA check behind it. TRBV12-1 is shown as a pseudogene. The CDR3 covers 14 residues. As DNA, the CDR3 is TGTGCCAGCAGCCCTCCCCCTTACAGGCCGACTTTTATCTTT. Its translation: CASSPPPYRPTFIF.

This clone was counted ten times or more. J is TRBJ1-4 and V is TRBV4-1, with D hard to call. Trimming removed 4 bases at V and 8 bases at J, with 11 bases between. The CDR3 extends over 13 amino acids. Germline CDR1 and CDR2: MGHRA and YSYEKL. CDR3 bases: TGCGCCAGCAGCCCCTTTCGAGGGGAAAAACTGTTTTTT. Translation gives CASSPFRGEKLFF.

This chain uses TRBV5-1 with TRBJ2-7; 11 positions match TRBD2. The CDR3 loop spans 16 amino acids. The V segment lost 4 bases and the J segment 2 bases; nucleotides outside the gene matches: 8. Germline CDR1 and CDR2: SGHRS and YFSETQ. The CDR3 DNA is TGCGCCAGCAGCCTGGATAGCGGGGGGGTTCCCTACGAGCAGTACTTC. Encoded protein: CASSLDSGGVPYEQYF.

This clone was picked up a small number of times. The CDR3 coding sequence is TGTGCCAGCAGTAAGGGACAGGGGGTGGAAAACACCATATATTTT. Translating gives CASSKGQGVENTIYF. The J gene is TRBJ1-3, the V gene TRBV25-1; 11 nucleotides line up with TRBD1. Germline CDR1 and CDR2: MGHDK and SYGVNS. The CDR3 length is 15 residues. V was clipped by 5 bases and J by 6 bases; unmatched bases: 6.